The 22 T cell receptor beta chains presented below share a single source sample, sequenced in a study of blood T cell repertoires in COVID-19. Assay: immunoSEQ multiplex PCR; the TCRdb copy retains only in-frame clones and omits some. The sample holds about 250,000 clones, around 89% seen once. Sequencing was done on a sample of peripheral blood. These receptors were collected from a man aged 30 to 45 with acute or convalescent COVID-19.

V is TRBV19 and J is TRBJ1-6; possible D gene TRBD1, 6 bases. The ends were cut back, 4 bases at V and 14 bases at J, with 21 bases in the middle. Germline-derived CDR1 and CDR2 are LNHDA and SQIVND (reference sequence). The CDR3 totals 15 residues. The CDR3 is CASSKGGQGQRALHF. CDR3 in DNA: TGTGCCAGTAGTAAGGGGGGGCAGGGGCAGCGGGCCCTCCACTTT.

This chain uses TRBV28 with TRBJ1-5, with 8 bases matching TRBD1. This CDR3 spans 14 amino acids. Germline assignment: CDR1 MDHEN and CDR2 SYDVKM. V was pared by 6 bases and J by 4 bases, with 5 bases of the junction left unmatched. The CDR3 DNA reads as TGTGCCAGCAGCTCAACAGGGGGTAATCAGCCCCAGCATTTT. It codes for CASSSTGGNQPQHF.

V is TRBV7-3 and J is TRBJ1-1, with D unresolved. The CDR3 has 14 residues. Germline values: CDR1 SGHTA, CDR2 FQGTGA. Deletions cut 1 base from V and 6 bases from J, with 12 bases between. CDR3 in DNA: TGTGCCAGCAGCTTAAGGGGAGGTAGTTCTGAAGCTTTCTTT. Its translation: CASSLRGGSSEAFF.

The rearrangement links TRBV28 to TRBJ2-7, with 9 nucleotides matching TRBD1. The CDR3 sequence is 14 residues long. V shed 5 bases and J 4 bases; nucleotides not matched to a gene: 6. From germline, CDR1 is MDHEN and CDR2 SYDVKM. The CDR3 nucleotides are TGTGCCAGCAGTCGCGGGACAGGGCATTACGAGCAGTACTTC. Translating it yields CASSRGTGHYEQYF.

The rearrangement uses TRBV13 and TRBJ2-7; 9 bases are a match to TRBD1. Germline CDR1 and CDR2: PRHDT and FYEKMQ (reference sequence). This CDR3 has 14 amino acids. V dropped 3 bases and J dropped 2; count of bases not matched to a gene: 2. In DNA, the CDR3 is TGTGCCAGCAGCTTCAGACAGGGGGCCTACGAGCAGTACTTC. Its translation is CASSFRQGAYEQYF.

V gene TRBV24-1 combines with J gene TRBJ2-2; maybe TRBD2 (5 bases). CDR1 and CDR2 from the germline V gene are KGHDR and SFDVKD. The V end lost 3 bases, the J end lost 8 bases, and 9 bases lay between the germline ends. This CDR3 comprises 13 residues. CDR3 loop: CATSDPPGGELFF. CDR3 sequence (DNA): TGTGCCACCAGTGATCCACCGGGGGGGGAGCTGTTTTTT.

DNA of the CDR3: TGTGCCAGCAGACGATCGACAGGGCCCCCCACAGATACGCAGTATTTT. This codes for CASRRSTGPPTDTQYF. V and J are TRBV3-1 (or the pseudogene TRBV3-2) and TRBJ2-3; 7 positions match TRBD1. Germline V CDR1 and CDR2: LGHDT, YNNKEL (reference sequence). V shed 6 bases, J shed 2 bases, and the junction held 11 bases outside the gene matches. CDR3 length: 16 residues.

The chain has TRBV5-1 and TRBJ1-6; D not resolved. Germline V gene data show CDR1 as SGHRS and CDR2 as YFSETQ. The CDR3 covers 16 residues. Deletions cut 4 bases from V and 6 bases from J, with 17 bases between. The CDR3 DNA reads TGCGCCAGCAGCGTGTCCGGTGGCGGAGCTAATTCACCCCTCCACTTT. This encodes CASSVSGGGANSPLHF.

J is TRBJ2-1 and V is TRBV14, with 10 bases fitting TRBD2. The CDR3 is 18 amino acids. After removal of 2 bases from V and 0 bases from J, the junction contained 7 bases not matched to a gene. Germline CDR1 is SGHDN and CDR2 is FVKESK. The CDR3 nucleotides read TGTGCCAGCAGCCAATCTACTAGCGGGAATCCCTCCTACAATGAGCAGTTCTTC. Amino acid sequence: CASSQSTSGNPSYNEQFF.

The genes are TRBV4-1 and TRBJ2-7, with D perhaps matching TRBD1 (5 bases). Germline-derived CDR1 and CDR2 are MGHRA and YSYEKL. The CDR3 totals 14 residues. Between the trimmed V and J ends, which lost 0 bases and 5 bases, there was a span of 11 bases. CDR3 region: CASSQDRVRNEQYF. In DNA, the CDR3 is TGCGCCAGCAGCCAAGACAGGGTAAGGAACGAGCAGTACTTC.

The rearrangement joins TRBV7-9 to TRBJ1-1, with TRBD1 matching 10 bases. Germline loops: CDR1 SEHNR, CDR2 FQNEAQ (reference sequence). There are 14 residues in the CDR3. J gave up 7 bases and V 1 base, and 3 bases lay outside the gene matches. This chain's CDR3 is CASSLGRDRGEAFF. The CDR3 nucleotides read TGTGCCAGCAGCTTAGGTAGGGACAGGGGTGAAGCTTTCTTT.

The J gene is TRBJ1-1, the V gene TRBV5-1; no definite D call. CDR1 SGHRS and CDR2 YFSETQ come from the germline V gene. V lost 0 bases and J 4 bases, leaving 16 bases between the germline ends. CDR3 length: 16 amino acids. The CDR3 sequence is CASSLESRVRSTEAFF. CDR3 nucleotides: TGCGCCAGCAGCTTGGAATCGCGGGTGAGGAGCACTGAAGCTTTCTTT.

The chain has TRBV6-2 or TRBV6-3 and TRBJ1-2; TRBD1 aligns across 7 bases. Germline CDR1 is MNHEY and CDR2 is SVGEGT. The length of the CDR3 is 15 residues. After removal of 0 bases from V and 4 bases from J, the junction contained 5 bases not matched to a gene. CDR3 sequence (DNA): TGTGCCAGCAGTTACTCGAGGACAGGCCCCTATGGCTACACCTTC. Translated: CASSYSRTGPYGYTF.

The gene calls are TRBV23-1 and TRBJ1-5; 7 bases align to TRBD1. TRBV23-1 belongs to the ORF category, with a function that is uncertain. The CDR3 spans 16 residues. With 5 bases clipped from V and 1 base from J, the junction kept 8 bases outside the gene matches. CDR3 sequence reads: CASSGNRGGSNQPQHF. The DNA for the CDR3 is TGCGCCAGCAGTGGTAACAGGGGCGGAAGCAATCAGCCCCAGCATTTT.

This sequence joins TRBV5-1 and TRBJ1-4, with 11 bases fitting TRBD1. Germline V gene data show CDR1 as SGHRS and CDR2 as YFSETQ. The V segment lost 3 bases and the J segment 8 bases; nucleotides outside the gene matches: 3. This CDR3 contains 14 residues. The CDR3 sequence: CASSSGTGGEKLFF. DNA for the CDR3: TGCGCCAGCAGCTCCGGGACAGGGGGAGAAAAACTGTTTTTT.

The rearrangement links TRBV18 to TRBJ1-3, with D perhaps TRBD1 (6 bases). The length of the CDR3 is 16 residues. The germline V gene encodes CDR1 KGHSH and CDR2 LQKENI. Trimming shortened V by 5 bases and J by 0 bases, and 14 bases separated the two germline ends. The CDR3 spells CASSSWTDDSGNTIYF. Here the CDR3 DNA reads TGTGCCAGCTCATCGTGGACAGACGACTCTGGAAACACCATATATTTT.

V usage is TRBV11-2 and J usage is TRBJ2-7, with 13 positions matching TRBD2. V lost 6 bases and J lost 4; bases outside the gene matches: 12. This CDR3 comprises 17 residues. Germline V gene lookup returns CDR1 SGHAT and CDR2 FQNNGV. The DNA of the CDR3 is TGTGCCAGCAGGCCCATTCGGACTAGCGGGAGCAAATACGAGCAGTACTTC. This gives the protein CASRPIRTSGSKYEQYF.

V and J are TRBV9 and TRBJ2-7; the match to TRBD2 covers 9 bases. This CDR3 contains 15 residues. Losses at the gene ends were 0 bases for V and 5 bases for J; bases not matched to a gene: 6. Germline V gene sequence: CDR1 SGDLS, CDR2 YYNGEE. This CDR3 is CASSVGGGAGNEQYF. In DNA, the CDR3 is TGTGCCAGCAGCGTAGGCGGGGGGGCCGGGAACGAGCAGTACTTC.

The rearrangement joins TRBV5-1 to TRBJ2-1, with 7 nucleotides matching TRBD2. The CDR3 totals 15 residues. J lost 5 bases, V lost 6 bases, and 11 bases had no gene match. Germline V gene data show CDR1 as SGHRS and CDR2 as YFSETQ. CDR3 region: CASTRGVAADNEQFF. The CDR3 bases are TGCGCCAGCACCCGGGGGGTAGCGGCCGACAATGAGCAGTTCTTC.

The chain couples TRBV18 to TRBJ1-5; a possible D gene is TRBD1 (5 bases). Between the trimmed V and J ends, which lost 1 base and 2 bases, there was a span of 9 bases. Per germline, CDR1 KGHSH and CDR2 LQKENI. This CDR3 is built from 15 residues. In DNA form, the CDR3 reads TGTGCCAGCTCACCACGGTCAGGGCGCAATCAGCCCCAGCATTTT. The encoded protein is CASSPRSGRNQPQHF. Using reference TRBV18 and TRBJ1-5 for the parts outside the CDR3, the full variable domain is NAGVMQNPRHLVRRRGQEARLRCSPMKGHSHVYWYRQLPEEGLKFMVYLQKENIIDESGMPKERFSAEFPKEGPSILRIQQVVRGDSAAYFCASSPRSGRNQPQHFGDGTRLSIL.

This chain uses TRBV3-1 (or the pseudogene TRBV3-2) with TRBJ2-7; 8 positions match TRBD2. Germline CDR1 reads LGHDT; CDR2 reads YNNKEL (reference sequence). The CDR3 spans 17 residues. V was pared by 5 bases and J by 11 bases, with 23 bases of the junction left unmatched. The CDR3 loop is CASSVRHLMSGGGLKYF. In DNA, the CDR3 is TGTGCCAGCAGCGTACGACACCTAATGAGCGGGGGTGGTTTGAAGTACTTC.

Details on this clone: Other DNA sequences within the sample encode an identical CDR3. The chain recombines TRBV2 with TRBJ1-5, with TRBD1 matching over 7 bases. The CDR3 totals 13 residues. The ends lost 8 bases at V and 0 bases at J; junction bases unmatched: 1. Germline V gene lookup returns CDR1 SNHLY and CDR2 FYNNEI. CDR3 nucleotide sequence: TGTGCCAGCGGGACAGTTAGCAATCAGCCCCAGCATTTT. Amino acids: CASGTVSNQPQHF. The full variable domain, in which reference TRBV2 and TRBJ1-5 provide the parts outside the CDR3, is EPEVTQTPSHQVTQMGQEVILRCVPISNHLYFYWYRQILGQKVEFLVSFYNNEISEKSEIFDDQFSVERPDGSNFTLKIRSTKLEDSAMYFCASGTVSNQPQHFGDGTRLSIL.